This T cell receptor (beta chain) was sequenced in a study of T cells in Graves' hyperthyroidism and ophthalmopathy. Only a few counts were recorded for this clonotype. Authors of the study amplified TCR beta CDR3 regions from RNA transcripts. With the HTBI primer set, the TCR CDR3 went through a first round of RT-PCR. TCRdb analysed the multiplex PCR reads with MiXCR anew, one entry per CDR3 protein. The table lists around 200,000 distinct CDR3 sequences, about a sixth of them singletons, with under 35% in the top ten. The sample comprised blood. The receptor was derived from a woman aged 45 to 65 with Graves' hyperthyroidism.

The chain's CDR3 is CATSSPGSQFNYGYTF. CDR3 DNA sequence: TGTGCCACCAGCTCTCCCGGGAGCCAGTTTAACTATGGCTACACCTTC. The gene calls are TRBV15 and TRBJ1-2; D remains ambiguous. Trimming removed 5 bases from V and 1 base from J, with 17 bases in between. CDR1 and CDR2 from the germline V gene are LNHNV and YYDKDF (reference sequence). The length of the CDR3 is 16 residues.